This T cell receptor beta chain was identified during a study of circulating and synovial CD4+ cells in juvenile arthritis. Concerning this clone: Its cognate antigen is unknown.

Study-wide results and limits: Bulk blood CD4 samples held at least an order of magnitude more or fewer genomes than CPL.

The CDR3 spans 14 residues. V was shortened by 2 bases and J by 5 bases, with 12 bases between the two germline ends. Germline V gene data show CDR1 as KGHSH and CDR2 as LQKENI. The method was immunoSEQ multiplex PCR; TCRdb's version includes in-frame clones alone and lacks a portion of them. There are some 35,000 clones in the sample; just under 95% occur only once, and 0.55% to 0.85% lies in the top ten. The sequenced material came from CD4+ T cells from blood. The sequence derives from a human donor with juvenile idiopathic arthritis. The V and J genes are TRBV18 and TRBJ1-1, with no clear D. Here the CDR3 reads CASSPVKGGTEAFF. For the CDR3, the DNA is TGTGCCAGCTCACCAGTGAAGGGCGGGACTGAAGCTTTCTTT.